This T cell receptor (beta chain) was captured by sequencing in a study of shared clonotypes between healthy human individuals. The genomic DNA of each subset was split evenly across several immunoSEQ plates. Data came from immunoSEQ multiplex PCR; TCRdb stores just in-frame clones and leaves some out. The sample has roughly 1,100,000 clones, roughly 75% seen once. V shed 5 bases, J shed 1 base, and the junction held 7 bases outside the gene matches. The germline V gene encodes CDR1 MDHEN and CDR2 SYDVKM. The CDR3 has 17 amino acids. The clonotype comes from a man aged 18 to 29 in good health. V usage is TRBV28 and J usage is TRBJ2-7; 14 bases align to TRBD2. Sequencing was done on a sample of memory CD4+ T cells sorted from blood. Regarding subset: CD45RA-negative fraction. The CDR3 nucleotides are TGTGCCAGCAGTCAACTTCGGACTAGCGGGGGGTCCTACGAGCAGTACTTC. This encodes CASSQLRTSGGSYEQYF.